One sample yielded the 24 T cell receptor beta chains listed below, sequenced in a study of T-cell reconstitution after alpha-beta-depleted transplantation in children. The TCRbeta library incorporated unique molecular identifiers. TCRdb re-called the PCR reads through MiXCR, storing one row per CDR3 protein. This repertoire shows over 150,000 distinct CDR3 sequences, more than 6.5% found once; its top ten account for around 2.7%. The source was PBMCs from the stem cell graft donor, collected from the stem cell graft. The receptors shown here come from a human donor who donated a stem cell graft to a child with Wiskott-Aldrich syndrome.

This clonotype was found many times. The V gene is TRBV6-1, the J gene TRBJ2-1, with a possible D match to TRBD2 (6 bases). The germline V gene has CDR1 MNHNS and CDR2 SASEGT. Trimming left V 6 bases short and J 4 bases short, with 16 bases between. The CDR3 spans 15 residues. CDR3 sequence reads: CASSVTGGRYNEQFF. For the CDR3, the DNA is TGTGCCAGCAGCGTAACAGGAGGGAGATACAATGAGCAGTTCTTC.

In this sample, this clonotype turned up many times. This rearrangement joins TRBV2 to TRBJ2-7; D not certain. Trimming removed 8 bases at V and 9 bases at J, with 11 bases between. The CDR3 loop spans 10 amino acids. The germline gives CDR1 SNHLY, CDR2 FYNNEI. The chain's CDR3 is CASQWEGQYF. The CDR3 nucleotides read TGTGCCAGCCAGTGGGAAGGGCAGTACTTC.

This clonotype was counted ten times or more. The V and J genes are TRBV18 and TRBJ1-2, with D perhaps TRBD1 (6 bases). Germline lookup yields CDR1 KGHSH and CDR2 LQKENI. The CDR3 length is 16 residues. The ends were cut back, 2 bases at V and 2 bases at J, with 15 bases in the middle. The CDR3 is CASSPTPTGRNYGYTF. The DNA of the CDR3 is TGTGCCAGCTCACCAACACCTACAGGGCGAAACTATGGCTACACCTTC.

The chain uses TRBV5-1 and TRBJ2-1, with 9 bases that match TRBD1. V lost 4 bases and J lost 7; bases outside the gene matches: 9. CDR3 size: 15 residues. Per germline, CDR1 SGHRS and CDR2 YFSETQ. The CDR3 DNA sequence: TGCGCCAGCAGCCAACGGACAGGGGACTGGAATGAGCAGTTCTTC. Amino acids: CASSQRTGDWNEQFF.

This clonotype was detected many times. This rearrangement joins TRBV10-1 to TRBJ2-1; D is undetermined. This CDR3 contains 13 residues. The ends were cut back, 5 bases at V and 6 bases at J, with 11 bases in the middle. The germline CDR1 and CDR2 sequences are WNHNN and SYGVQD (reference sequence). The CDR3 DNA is TGCGCCAGCAGTCCAAACTGGGGCAATGAGCAGTTCTTC. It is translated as CASSPNWGNEQFF.

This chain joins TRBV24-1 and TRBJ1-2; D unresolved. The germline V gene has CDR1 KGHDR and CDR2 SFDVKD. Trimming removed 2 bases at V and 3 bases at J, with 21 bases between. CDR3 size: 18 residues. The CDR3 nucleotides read TGTGCCACCAGTGATTCCTTAGGCCTGGACGGTCCCTACTATGGCTACACCTTC. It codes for CATSDSLGLDGPYYGYTF.

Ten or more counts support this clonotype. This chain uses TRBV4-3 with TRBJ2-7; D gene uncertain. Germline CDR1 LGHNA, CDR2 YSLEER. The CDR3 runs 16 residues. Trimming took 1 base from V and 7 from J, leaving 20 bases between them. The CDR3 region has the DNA TGCGCCAGCAGCCAAGTTGTCCTGGTCGCCTCCGGAGAGCAGTACTTC. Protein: CASSQVVLVASGEQYF.

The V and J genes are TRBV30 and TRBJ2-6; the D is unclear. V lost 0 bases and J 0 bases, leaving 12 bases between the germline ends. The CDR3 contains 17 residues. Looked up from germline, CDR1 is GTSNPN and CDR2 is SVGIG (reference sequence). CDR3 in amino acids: CAWSVTVKISGANVLTF. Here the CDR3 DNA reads TGTGCCTGGAGTGTAACAGTTAAAATCTCTGGGGCCAACGTCCTGACTTTC.

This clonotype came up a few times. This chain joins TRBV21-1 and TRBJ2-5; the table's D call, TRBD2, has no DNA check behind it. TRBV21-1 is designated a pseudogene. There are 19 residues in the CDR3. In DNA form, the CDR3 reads TGTGCCAGCAGCAAGTATTCCCCTAGCGGGAGGTTATACCAAGAGACCCAGTACTTC. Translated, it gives CASSKYSPSGRLYQETQYF.

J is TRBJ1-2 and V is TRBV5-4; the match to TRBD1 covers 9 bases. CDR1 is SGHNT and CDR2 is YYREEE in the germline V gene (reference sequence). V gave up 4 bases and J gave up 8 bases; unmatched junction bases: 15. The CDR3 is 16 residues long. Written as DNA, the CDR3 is TGTGCCAGCAGCCCCGGGACAGGGACATCGCTTGGGGGCTACACCTTC. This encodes CASSPGTGTSLGGYTF.

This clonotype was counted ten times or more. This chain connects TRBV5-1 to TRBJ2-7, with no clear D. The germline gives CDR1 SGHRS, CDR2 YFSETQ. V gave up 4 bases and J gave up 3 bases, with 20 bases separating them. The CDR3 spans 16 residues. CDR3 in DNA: TGCGCCAGCAGCCCACATTTAACAGCTTCGGACTACGAGCAGTACTTC. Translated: CASSPHLTASDYEQYF.

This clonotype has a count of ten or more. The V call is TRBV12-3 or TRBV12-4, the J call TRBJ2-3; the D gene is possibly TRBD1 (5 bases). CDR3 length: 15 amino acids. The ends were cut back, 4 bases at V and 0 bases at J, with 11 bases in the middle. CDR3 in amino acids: CASSSTETSTDTQYF. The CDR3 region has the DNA TGTGCCAGCAGTTCGACAGAGACTAGCACAGATACGCAGTATTTT.

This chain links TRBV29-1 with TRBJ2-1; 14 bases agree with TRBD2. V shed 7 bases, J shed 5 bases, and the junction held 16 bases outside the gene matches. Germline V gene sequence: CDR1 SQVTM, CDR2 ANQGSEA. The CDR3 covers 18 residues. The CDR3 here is CSGVTGLAGALNNNEQFF. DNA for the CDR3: TGCAGCGGGGTGACGGGACTAGCGGGAGCCCTCAATAACAATGAGCAGTTCTTC.

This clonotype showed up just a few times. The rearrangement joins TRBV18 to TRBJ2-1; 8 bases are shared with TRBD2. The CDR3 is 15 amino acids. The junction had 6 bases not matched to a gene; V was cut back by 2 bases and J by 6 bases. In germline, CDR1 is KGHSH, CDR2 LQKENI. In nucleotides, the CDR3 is TGTGCCAGCTCACCAGTCCGGGAGGGCCCCAATGAGCAGTTCTTC. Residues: CASSPVREGPNEQFF.

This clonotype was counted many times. CDR3 loop: CASSFGQATYEQYF. As DNA, the CDR3 is TGTGCCAGCAGTTTTGGGCAGGCGACCTACGAGCAGTACTTC. The rearrangement joins TRBV12-3 or TRBV12-4 to TRBJ2-7; D gene unclear. V lost 3 bases and J 2 bases, leaving 11 bases between the germline ends. CDR3 size: 14 residues.

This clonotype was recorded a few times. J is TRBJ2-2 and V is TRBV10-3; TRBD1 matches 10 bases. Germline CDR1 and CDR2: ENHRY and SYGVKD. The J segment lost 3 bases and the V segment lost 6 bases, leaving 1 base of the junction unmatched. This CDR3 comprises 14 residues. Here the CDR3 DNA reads TGTGCCATCAGGGGGACAGGGGACACCGGGGAGCTGTTTTTT. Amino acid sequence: CAIRGTGDTGELFF.

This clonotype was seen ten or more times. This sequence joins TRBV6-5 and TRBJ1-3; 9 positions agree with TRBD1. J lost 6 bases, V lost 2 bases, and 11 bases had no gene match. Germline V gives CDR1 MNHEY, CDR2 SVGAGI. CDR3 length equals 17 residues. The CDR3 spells CASSYDRGQGKTNTIYF. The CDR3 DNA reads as TGTGCCAGCAGTTACGACAGGGGACAGGGAAAAACAAACACCATATATTTT.

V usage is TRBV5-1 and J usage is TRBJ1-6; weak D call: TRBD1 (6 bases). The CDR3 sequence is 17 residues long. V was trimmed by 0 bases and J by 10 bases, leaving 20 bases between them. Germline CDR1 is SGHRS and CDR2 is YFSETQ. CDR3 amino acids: CASSLDPGQSLGSPLHF. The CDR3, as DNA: TGCGCCAGCAGCTTGGACCCTGGACAGTCTCTGGGGTCACCCCTCCACTTT. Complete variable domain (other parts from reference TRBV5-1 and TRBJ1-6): KAGVTQTPRYLIKTRGQQVTLSCSPISGHRSVSWYQQTPGQGLQFLFEYFSETQRNKGNFPGRFSGRQFSNSRSEMNVSTLELGDSALYLCASSLDPGQSLGSPLHFGNGTRLTVT.

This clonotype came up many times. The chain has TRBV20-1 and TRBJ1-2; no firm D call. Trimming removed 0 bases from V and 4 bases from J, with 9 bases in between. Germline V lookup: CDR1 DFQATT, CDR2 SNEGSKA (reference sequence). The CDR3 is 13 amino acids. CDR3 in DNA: TGCAGTGCTAGAGATTTACGGGGCTATGGCTACACCTTC. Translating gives CSARDLRGYGYTF.

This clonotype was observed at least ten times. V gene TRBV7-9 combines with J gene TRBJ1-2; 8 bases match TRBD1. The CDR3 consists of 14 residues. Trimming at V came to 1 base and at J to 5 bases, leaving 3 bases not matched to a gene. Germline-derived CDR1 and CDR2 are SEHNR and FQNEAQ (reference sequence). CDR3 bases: TGTGCCAGCAGCTTAGATCAGGGGGCATATGGCTACACCTTC. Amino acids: CASSLDQGAYGYTF.

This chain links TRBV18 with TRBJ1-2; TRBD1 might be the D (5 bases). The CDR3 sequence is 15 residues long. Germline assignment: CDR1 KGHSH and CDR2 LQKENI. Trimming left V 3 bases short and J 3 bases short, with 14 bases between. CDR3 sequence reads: CASSPGRGVDYGYTF. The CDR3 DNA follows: TGTGCCAGCTCACCGGGTAGAGGGGTCGACTATGGCTACACCTTC.

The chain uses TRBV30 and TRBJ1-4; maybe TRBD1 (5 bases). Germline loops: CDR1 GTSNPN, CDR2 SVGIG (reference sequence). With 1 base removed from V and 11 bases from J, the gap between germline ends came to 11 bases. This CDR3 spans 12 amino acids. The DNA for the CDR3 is TGTGCCTGGAGTGCAGACGGGGGGAAACTGTTTTTT. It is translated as CAWSADGGKLFF.

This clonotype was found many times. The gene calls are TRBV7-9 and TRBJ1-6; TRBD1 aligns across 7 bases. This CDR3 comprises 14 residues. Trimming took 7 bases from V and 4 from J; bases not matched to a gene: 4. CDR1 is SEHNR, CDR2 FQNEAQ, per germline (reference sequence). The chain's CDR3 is CASTPDRYNSPLHF. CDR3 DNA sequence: TGTGCCAGCACCCCGGACAGGTATAATTCACCCCTCCACTTT.

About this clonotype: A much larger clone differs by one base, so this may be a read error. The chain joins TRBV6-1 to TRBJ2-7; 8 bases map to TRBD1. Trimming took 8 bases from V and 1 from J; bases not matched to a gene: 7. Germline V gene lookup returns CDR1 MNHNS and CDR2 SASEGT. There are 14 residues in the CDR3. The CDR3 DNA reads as TGTGCCAGCGGTCCTCGGGACAGGTCCTACGAGCAGTACTTC. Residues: CASGPRDRSYEQYF.